Presented here are 23 T cell receptor beta chains from one specimen sequenced in a study of cytomegalovirus exposure and HLA in healthy donors. Vbeta (60) and Jbeta (13) primers were used in the PCR. Some clones are missing from TCRdb's copy, which holds only in-frame ones; the method was immunoSEQ multiplex PCR. The table has about 190,000 clones, roughly four fifths seen once; the top ten hold around 1.9%. Sequenced material: PBMCs. All receptors come from a woman under 30 in good health and CMV-seropositive.

The chain has TRBV6-5 and TRBJ2-5, with 8 bases aligning to TRBD2. There are 15 residues in the CDR3. The V segment lost 6 bases and the J segment 4 bases; nucleotides outside the gene matches: 10. Germline V gene sequence: CDR1 MNHEY, CDR2 SVGAGI. The CDR3 DNA is TGTGCCAGCAGCCGCCCGGGCGGGGGGCCAGAGACCCAGTACTTC. It is translated as CASSRPGGGPETQYF.

The V call is TRBV6-1, the J call TRBJ1-4; D is unresolved. CDR1 is MNHNS and CDR2 is SASEGT in the germline V gene. The CDR3 spans 12 residues. Trimming took off 3 bases at V and 10 bases at J, with 9 bases between the two ends. DNA of the CDR3: TGTGCCAGCAGTGAGGTGGGCCTAAAACTGTTTTTT. Translating it yields CASSEVGLKLFF.

For this clone: At one end, the junction sequence differs from germline, possibly due to a read error. V gene TRBV5-1 combines with J gene TRBJ2-6, with D possibly being TRBD1 (5 bases). From germline, CDR1 is SGHRS and CDR2 YFSETQ. This CDR3 contains 14 residues. The CDR3 protein is CASSLGSGANGLTF. The CDR3, as DNA: TGCGCCAGCAGCTTGGGGTCTGGGGCCAACGGCCTGACTTTC.

The V call is TRBV6-4, the J call TRBJ2-2; 9 nucleotides match TRBD2. The CDR3 is 15 amino acids. With 0 bases clipped from V and 4 bases from J, the junction kept 0 bases outside the gene matches. Germline-derived CDR1 and CDR2 are MRHNA and SNTAGT. The CDR3 coding sequence is TGTGCCAGCAGTGACTCTAGCGGGGGCACCGGGGAGCTGTTTTTT. Translation gives CASSDSSGGTGELFF.

The chain combines TRBV19 with TRBJ2-2; 12 bases line up with TRBD2. V shed 5 bases and J 3 bases; nucleotides not matched to a gene: 7. Looked up from germline, CDR1 is LNHDA and CDR2 is SQIVND (reference sequence). The CDR3 totals 17 residues. CDR3: CASSPQWTSGDTGELFF. The CDR3 DNA sequence: TGTGCCAGTAGTCCCCAGTGGACTAGCGGGGACACCGGGGAGCTGTTTTTT.

The chain recombines TRBV2 with TRBJ2-2; no clear D. The CDR3 has 14 amino acids. Germline V lookup: CDR1 SNHLY, CDR2 FYNNEI. Between the trimmed V and J ends, which lost 8 bases and 0 bases, there was a span of 10 bases. The CDR3 bases are TGTGCCAGCCTTAGAGTCACGAACACCGGGGAGCTGTTTTTT. Residues: CASLRVTNTGELFF.

This clone came up a few times. This sequence joins TRBV6-1 and TRBJ2-1; TRBD2 matches at 15 bases. CDR1 is MNHNS and CDR2 is SASEGT in the germline V gene. The CDR3 contains 15 residues. Trimming removed 4 bases from V and 8 bases from J; junction bases left unmatched: 3. The CDR3 sequence is CASSGTSGGADEQFF. CDR3 sequence (DNA): TGTGCCAGCAGTGGGACTAGCGGGGGGGCCGATGAGCAGTTCTTC.

The rearrangement joins TRBV19 to TRBJ2-2; 8 bases are a match to TRBD1. Losses at the gene ends were 7 bases for V and 1 base for J; bases not matched to a gene: 2. CDR1 and CDR2 (germline): LNHDA, SQIVND (reference sequence). This CDR3 spans 14 amino acids. CDR3 region: CASTTGGNTGELFF. For the CDR3, the DNA is TGTGCCAGTACTACAGGGGGGAACACCGGGGAGCTGTTTTTT.

The chain links TRBV4-2 to TRBJ1-2; D is perhaps TRBD1 (5 bases). The length of the CDR3 is 16 residues. The V gene's germline CDR1 is LGHNA and CDR2 YNFKEQ. Trimming left V 0 bases short and J 3 bases short, with 14 bases between. The CDR3 here is CASSQDPQGGDYGYTF. CDR3 in DNA: TGTGCCAGCAGCCAAGATCCCCAGGGAGGGGACTATGGCTACACCTTC.

This chain uses TRBV27 with TRBJ1-1, with D possibly matching TRBD1 (6 bases). The V and J ends lost 1 base and 5 bases respectively, with 14 bases between them. Germline V CDR1 and CDR2: MNHEY, SMNVEV (reference sequence). This CDR3 comprises 15 residues. The CDR3 nucleotides read TGTGCCAGCAGTTTATTATTCGAGGGGGGGACTGAAGCTTTCTTT. Amino acids: CASSLLFEGGTEAFF.

V is TRBV6-1 and J is TRBJ2-3; D possibly corresponds to TRBD2 (5 bases). CDR3 length: 15 amino acids. The V gene lost 6 bases and the J gene lost 2 bases, with 15 bases spanning the gap. The germline gives CDR1 MNHNS, CDR2 SASEGT. In DNA, the CDR3 is TGTGCCAGCAGACCAGGACTCCTCCCCACAGATACGCAGTATTTT. This encodes CASRPGLLPTDTQYF.

The rearrangement links TRBV29-1 to TRBJ2-7; D unclear. V lost 4 bases and J lost 3, with 10 bases in between. The CDR3 has 12 amino acids. Germline V gene lookup returns CDR1 SQVTM and CDR2 ANQGSEA. The chain's CDR3 is CSVADKIYEQYV. CDR3 nucleotides: TGCAGCGTTGCTGACAAAATCTACGAGCAGTACGTC.

The chain combines TRBV25-1 with TRBJ1-2; D is perhaps TRBD1 (5 bases). The CDR3 runs to 12 residues. Trimming pared 6 bases from V and 5 bases from J, leaving 10 bases between. Per germline, CDR1 MGHDK and CDR2 SYGVNS. DNA of the CDR3: TGTGCCAGCAGCACCTCAGGGTATGGCTACACCTTC. This gives the protein CASSTSGYGYTF.

J is TRBJ1-2 and V is TRBV15; TRBD1 matches at 8 bases. The germline CDR1 and CDR2 sequences are LNHNV and YYDKDF (reference sequence). The CDR3 contains 18 residues. Trimming removed 0 bases from V and 4 bases from J; junction bases left unmatched: 13. The CDR3 DNA sequence: TGTGCCACCAGCAGAGATGTACCCGGACAGGGAGGACTCTATGGCTACACCTTC. It encodes CATSRDVPGQGGLYGYTF.

With respect to this clone: An end of the junction differs from the germline gene, which may be a read error. The chain employs TRBV5-4 and TRBJ1-2; TRBD1 is a possible D gene (6 bases). This CDR3 is 15 amino acids long. Germline CDR1 reads SGHNT; CDR2 reads YYREEE (reference sequence). The CDR3 sequence: CASSSRQESLYDYTF. The CDR3 bases are TGTGCCAGCAGCTCAAGACAGGAGTCCTTATATGACTACACCTTC. Based on the CDR3 plus reference TRBV5-4 and TRBJ1-2, the full variable domain is ETGVTQSPTHLIKTRGQQVTLRCSSQSGHNTVSWYQQALGQGPQFIFQYYREEENGRGNFPPRFSGLQFPNYSSELNVNALELDDSALYLCASSSRQESLYDYTFGSGTRLTVV.

The chain couples TRBV5-1 to TRBJ2-2, with D possibly TRBD1 on 6 matching bases. The length of the CDR3 is 14 residues. Trimming took off 7 bases at V and 2 bases at J, with 12 bases between the two ends. Germline CDR1 reads SGHRS; CDR2 reads YFSETQ. The CDR3 DNA reads as TGCGCCAGCGGCGCGACAGGAAACACCGGGGAGCTGTTTTTT. Its translation is CASGATGNTGELFF.

The chain is built from TRBV11-2 and TRBJ2-7; maybe TRBD1 (6 bases). Per germline, CDR1 SGHAT and CDR2 FQNNGV. V was trimmed by 3 bases and J by 5 bases, leaving 17 bases between them. The CDR3 length is 15 residues. The CDR3 reads CASSFSTGRDDEQYF. CDR3 coding DNA: TGTGCCAGCAGCTTCAGTACAGGGCGAGATGACGAGCAGTACTTC.

The rearrangement joins TRBV7-2 to TRBJ2-1; weak D call: TRBD2 (7 bases). Germline CDR1 is SGHTA and CDR2 is FQGNSA. The ends were cut back, 7 bases at V and 0 bases at J, with 13 bases in the middle. This CDR3 comprises 15 residues. The CDR3: CASTGGLSSYNEQFF. In nucleotides, the CDR3 is TGTGCCAGCACGGGGGGCCTTAGCTCCTACAATGAGCAGTTCTTC. The full variable domain, completed using reference TRBV7-2 and TRBJ2-1, is GAGVSQSPSNKVTEKGKDVELRCDPISGHTALYWYRQSLGQGLEFLIYFQGNSAPDKSGLPSDRFSAERTGGSVSTLTIQRTQQEDSAVYLCASTGGLSSYNEQFFGPGTRLTVL.

The gene calls are TRBV5-1 and TRBJ2-1; 8 positions match TRBD1. Germline V CDR1 and CDR2: SGHRS, YFSETQ. The trim removed 1 base at V and 6 bases at J, leaving 3 bases unmatched. This CDR3 region has 14 residues. CDR3 amino acids: CASSLQGASNEQFF. The CDR3 region has the DNA TGCGCCAGCAGCTTGCAGGGGGCATCCAATGAGCAGTTCTTC.

This clone was recorded a few times. The chain employs TRBV7-3 and TRBJ1-2; 7 nucleotides align to TRBD1. The germline V gene has CDR1 SGHTA and CDR2 FQGTGA. The junction had 2 bases not matched to a gene; V was cut back by 1 base and J by 6 bases. This CDR3 spans 13 amino acids. CDR3: CASSLRQGDGYTF. The CDR3 DNA follows: TGTGCCAGCAGCTTAAGACAGGGCGATGGCTACACCTTC.

This chain links TRBV2 with TRBJ1-2; 11 positions agree with TRBD1. The germline CDR1 and CDR2 sequences are SNHLY and FYNNEI. The V segment lost 5 bases and the J segment 7 bases; nucleotides outside the gene matches: 6. This CDR3 region has 14 residues. The CDR3 is CASSTGTGGSGYTF. Here the CDR3 DNA reads TGTGCCAGCAGTACCGGGACAGGGGGGAGTGGCTACACCTTC.

In DNA, the CDR3 is TGTGCCAGCTCACCAAGGGACAGACCTGACACTGAAGCTTTCTTT. Amino acid sequence: CASSPRDRPDTEAFF. The V and J genes are TRBV18 and TRBJ1-1; TRBD1 agrees at 7 bases. The CDR3 sequence is 15 residues long. Trimming cost V 2 bases and J 3 bases; bases outside gene matches: 6. From germline, CDR1 is KGHSH and CDR2 LQKENI.

The genes are TRBV7-2 and TRBJ2-5, with 12 bases lining up with TRBD2. J lost 4 bases, V lost 3 bases, and 6 bases had no gene match. This CDR3 is built from 16 residues. The V gene's germline CDR1 is SGHTA and CDR2 FQGNSA. In DNA, the CDR3 is TGTGCCAGCAGCTTTCTAGCGGGGGGGAATGGAGAGACCCAGTACTTC. Translated: CASSFLAGGNGETQYF.